The 21 T cell receptor beta chains reported below all come from one sample, sequenced in a study of blood T cell repertoires in COVID-19. Method: immunoSEQ multiplex PCR; TCRdb's copy keeps in-frame clones and lacks some. The data hold more than 150,000 clones, with about four fifths observed a single time. Sequenced input: PBMCs or T cells enriched from blood (not recorded which). These receptors were taken from a man between 35 and 55 years old who had recovered from COVID-19.

The sample holds one count of this clone. V and J are TRBV27 and TRBJ1-1; D call uncertain. Trimming pared 3 bases from V and 3 bases from J, leaving 8 bases between. Per the germline V gene, CDR1 is MNHEY and CDR2 is SMNVEV (reference sequence). CDR3 length: 13 amino acids. Here the CDR3 DNA reads TGTGCCAGCAGTTTCGCGATCGACACTGAAGCTTTCTTT. Protein sequence: CASSFAIDTEAFF.

The rearrangement joins TRBV5-1 to TRBJ2-7; 7 positions match TRBD1. After removal of 2 bases from V and 3 bases from J, the junction contained 5 bases not matched to a gene. Germline CDR1 is SGHRS and CDR2 is YFSETQ. CDR3 length: 14 amino acids. The CDR3 DNA reads TGCGCCAGCAGCTTAGACGGGACAGTCTACGAGCAGTACTTC. Translating gives CASSLDGTVYEQYF.

The V call is TRBV11-3, the J call TRBJ2-1; no firm D call. The CDR3 is 15 residues long. The germline V and J ends were trimmed by 0 bases and 0 bases, with 6 bases remaining between them. Germline V gives CDR1 SGHNT, CDR2 YENEEA. The CDR3, as DNA: TGTGCCAGCAGCTTAGATCCCAGCTCCTACAATGAGCAGTTCTTC. It specifies CASSLDPSSYNEQFF.

The chain recombines TRBV5-6 with TRBJ1-6; 9 bases are shared with TRBD1. The CDR3 contains 16 residues. V lost 4 bases to trimming and J lost 6 bases; unmatched junction nucleotides: 8. Germline V gene sequence: CDR1 SGHDT, CDR2 YYEEEE. The CDR3, as DNA: TGTGCCAGCAGCGCGGACAGGGGTTGGGGTAATTCACCCCTCCACTTT. Amino acids: CASSADRGWGNSPLHF.

J is TRBJ1-2 and V is TRBV28; D may be TRBD1 (6 bases). There are 15 residues in the CDR3. Germline assignment: CDR1 MDHEN and CDR2 SYDVKM. Trimming took 5 bases from V and 5 from J, leaving 18 bases between them. For the CDR3, the DNA is TGTGCCAGCAGTCCCCGACCGACAGGATCATATGGCTACACCTTC. This translates into CASSPRPTGSYGYTF.

In its sample, this clone was seen a few times. The chain links TRBV5-1 to TRBJ2-2, with D perhaps matching TRBD1 (5 bases). The V and J ends lost 2 bases and 1 base respectively, with 9 bases between them. The CDR3 runs 15 residues. CDR1 and CDR2 (germline): SGHRS, YFSETQ. The CDR3 sequence is CASSLWGENTGELFF. The DNA of the CDR3 is TGCGCCAGCAGCTTATGGGGCGAGAACACCGGGGAGCTGTTTTTT. The entire variable domain, with the rest obtained from reference TRBV5-1 and TRBJ2-2, is as follows: KAGVTQTPRYLIKTRGQQVTLSCSPISGHRSVSWYQQTPGQGLQFLFEYFSETQRNKGNFPGRFSGRQFSNSRSEMNVSTLELGDSALYLCASSLWGENTGELFFGEGSRLTVL.

The rearrangement links TRBV3-1 (or the pseudogene TRBV3-2) to TRBJ2-4, with D hard to call. Germline assignment: CDR1 LGHDT and CDR2 YNNKEL (reference sequence). The CDR3 has 15 amino acids. The V and J ends lost 0 bases and 2 bases respectively, with 8 bases between them. The CDR3 is CASSQEQTTKNIQYF. CDR3 sequence (DNA): TGTGCCAGCAGCCAAGAACAGACGACCAAAAACATTCAGTACTTC.

V and J are TRBV3-1 (or the pseudogene TRBV3-2) and TRBJ2-5; the match to TRBD2 covers 11 bases. The CDR3 totals 14 residues. The germline V gene has CDR1 LGHDT and CDR2 YNNKEL (reference sequence). V lost 4 bases and J lost 7; bases outside the gene matches: 5. This CDR3 reads CASSRTSGSVTQYF. In DNA form, the CDR3 reads TGTGCCAGCAGCCGCACTAGCGGGAGTGTGACCCAGTACTTC.

The V and J genes are TRBV5-1 and TRBJ2-5; maybe TRBD1 (5 bases). Trimming removed 4 bases at V and 1 base at J, with 11 bases between. Germline V gene data show CDR1 as SGHRS and CDR2 as YFSETQ. CDR3 size: 14 residues. CDR3 sequence: CASSPQGAQETQYF. DNA for the CDR3: TGCGCCAGCAGCCCCCAAGGGGCCCAAGAGACCCAGTACTTC.

This rearrangement joins TRBV11-2 to TRBJ2-2; the match to TRBD2 covers 12 bases. Per the germline V gene, CDR1 is SGHAT and CDR2 is FQNNGV. V lost 3 bases to trimming and J lost 5 bases; unmatched junction nucleotides: 10. This CDR3 has 18 residues. CDR3 residues: CASSFLTSGRRRTGELFF. CDR3 in DNA: TGTGCCAGCAGCTTTCTGACTAGCGGGAGAAGGAGGACCGGGGAGCTGTTTTTT. Full variable domain (rest looked up from reference TRBV11-2 and TRBJ2-2): EAGVAQSPRYKIIEKRQSVAFWCNPISGHATLYWYQQILGQGPKLLIQFQNNGVVDDSQLPKDRFSAERLKGVDSTLKIQPAKLEDSAVYLCASSFLTSGRRRTGELFFGEGSRLTVL.

The genes are TRBV4-3 and TRBJ2-2; 8 bases are a match to TRBD1. CDR3 length equals 20 residues. Looked up from germline, CDR1 is LGHNA and CDR2 is YSLEER. V was pared by 1 base and J by 4 bases, with 17 bases of the junction left unmatched. DNA for the CDR3: TGCGCCAGCAGCCAAGTACGGGGGACACGACAGGGGAGACCCACCGGGGAGCTGTTTTTT. This translates into CASSQVRGTRQGRPTGELFF.

The chain combines TRBV2 with TRBJ1-1; D not resolved. Germline CDR1 is SNHLY and CDR2 is FYNNEI. This CDR3 is 13 amino acids long. V lost 7 bases and J 2 bases, leaving 11 bases between the germline ends. The CDR3, as DNA: TGTGCCAGCATGGAGCTTACTAACACTGAAGCTTTCTTT. Amino acids: CASMELTNTEAFF. Filled out from reference TRBV2 and TRBJ1-1, the complete variable domain reads EPEVTQTPSHQVTQMGQEVILRCVPISNHLYFYWYRQILGQKVEFLVSFYNNEISEKSEIFDDQFSVERPDGSNFTLKIRSTKLEDSAMYFCASMELTNTEAFFGQGTRLTVV.

The rearrangement links TRBV7-9 to TRBJ2-1; D possibly corresponds to TRBD2 (7 bases). Trimming left V 2 bases short and J 15 bases short, with 20 bases between. The CDR3 runs to 14 residues. Per the germline V gene, CDR1 is SEHNR and CDR2 is FQNEAQ (reference sequence). This CDR3 is CASSLLLVEGEGFF. CDR3 nucleotide sequence: TGTGCCAGCAGCTTACTACTGGTTGAGGGGGAGGGGTTCTTC. The whole variable domain, filled in from reference TRBV7-9 and TRBJ2-1, reads DTGVSQNPRHKITKRGQNVTFRCDPISEHNRLYWYRQTLGQGPEFLTYFQNEAQLEKSRLLSDRFSAERPKGSFSTLEIQRTEQGDSAMYLCASSLLLVEGEGFFGPGTRLTVL.

V is TRBV4-3 and J is TRBJ1-1; D uncertain. The CDR3 totals 15 residues. Between the trimmed V and J ends, which lost 3 bases and 0 bases, there was a span of 11 bases. From germline, CDR1 is LGHNA and CDR2 YSLEER. In DNA form, the CDR3 reads TGCGCCAGCAGCCACGACACCCCGGTGAACACTGAAGCTTTCTTT. Residues: CASSHDTPVNTEAFF.

This rearrangement joins TRBV3-1 (or the pseudogene TRBV3-2) to TRBJ1-2; D perhaps matches TRBD1 (5 bases). CDR3 length: 14 residues. Trimming removed 3 bases from V and 4 bases from J, with 12 bases in between. The germline CDR1 and CDR2 sequences are LGHDT and YNNKEL (reference sequence). In nucleotides, the CDR3 is TGTGCCAGCAGCCAGGACACGACATTCTATGGCTACACCTTC. Protein product: CASSQDTTFYGYTF.

The V gene is TRBV28, the J gene TRBJ1-5; D is unresolved. Trimming took off 5 bases at V and 5 bases at J, with 13 bases between the two ends. The CDR3 runs to 14 residues. From germline, CDR1 is MDHEN and CDR2 SYDVKM. The CDR3 sequence: CASSNYGLDQPQHF. CDR3 sequence (DNA): TGTGCCAGCAGTAATTATGGGCTTGATCAGCCCCAGCATTTT.

The chain combines TRBV12-5 with TRBJ2-1; 8 bases line up with TRBD2. Germline trimming cut 5 bases from V and 2 bases from J; bases unmatched to any gene: 8. The germline gives CDR1 LGHNT, CDR2 FRNRAP. CDR3 length: 16 residues. Written as DNA, the CDR3 is TGTGCTAGTGGTGGGGGGACTAGTTTCGCCTACAATGAGCAGTTCTTC. Protein product: CASGGGTSFAYNEQFF.

The CDR3 DNA reads as TGTGCCAGCTCACCCGGGACAGAAAACACTGAAGCTTTCTTT. Its translation is CASSPGTENTEAFF. The chain joins TRBV18 to TRBJ1-1; 7 positions match TRBD1. The CDR3 is 14 amino acids. Trimming at V came to 3 bases and at J to 2 bases, leaving 3 bases not matched to a gene. The germline V gene encodes CDR1 KGHSH and CDR2 LQKENI.

This clone came up a few times. The gene calls are TRBV25-1 and TRBJ2-1; 8 bases fit TRBD2. V lost 3 bases to trimming and J lost 9 bases; unmatched junction nucleotides: 7. This CDR3 has 14 residues. CDR1 and CDR2 (germline): MGHDK, SYGVNS. This CDR3 reads CASSESGRAIEQFF. The DNA of the CDR3 is TGTGCCAGCAGTGAGTCCGGGAGGGCCATTGAGCAGTTCTTC.

The CDR3 region has the DNA TGTGCCAGCATCCACAGGGCAGGCAATCAGCCCCAGCATTTT. Protein sequence: CASIHRAGNQPQHF. This rearrangement joins TRBV28 to TRBJ1-5; possibly TRBD1 for D (6 bases). The germline CDR1 and CDR2 sequences are MDHEN and SYDVKM. CDR3 length: 14 amino acids. V was cut by 7 bases and J by 2 bases, with 12 bases left in between.

This chain connects TRBV6-5 to TRBJ2-1; 9 bases fit TRBD2. This CDR3 region has 15 residues. Trimming cost V 4 bases and J 7 bases; bases outside gene matches: 8. Germline V gives CDR1 MNHEY, CDR2 SVGAGI. The CDR3 DNA reads as TGTGCCAGCAGTTTAGCGGGAGTTTCTGTGAATGAGCAGTTCTTC. Residues: CASSLAGVSVNEQFF.